Shown below are 10 T cell receptor beta chains from a single sample sequenced in a study of blood T cells in healthy people across ages. The use of a sample-barcoded 5' primer and a J-beta primer mix characterized a second PCR of about 7 to 12 cycles. MiXCR was run by TCRdb on the 5' RACE reads, yielding one entry per CDR3 protein. The sample lists 790,000 or so distinct CDR3 sequences; about 45% were seen once. Sequencing was done on a sample of blood. All receptors come from a man older than 75 in good health.

This clonotype appeared once. The chain has TRBV10-3 and TRBJ2-3; perhaps TRBD2 as D (7 bases). The CDR3 is made up of 18 amino acids. Germline V gene data show CDR1 as ENHRY and CDR2 as SYGVKD. Trimming stripped 3 bases from V and 3 bases from J, with 22 bases between. The CDR3 DNA sequence: TGTGCCATCAGTGAAGGGGGGGACCCGTCGGGTTGGACAGATACGCAGTATTTT. It codes for CAISEGGDPSGWTDTQYF.

The chain joins TRBV7-2 to TRBJ2-4; no reliable D call. The CDR3 contains 15 residues. Germline loops: CDR1 SGHTA, CDR2 FQGNSA. Trimming stripped 5 bases from V and 0 bases from J, with 11 bases between. CDR3 nucleotide sequence: TGTGCCAGCAGCACCTCGACCGTAGCCAAAAACATTCAGTACTTC. This translates into CASSTSTVAKNIQYF.

This clonotype showed up many times. The chain links TRBV7-2 to TRBJ1-2, with D possibly TRBD1 on 5 matching bases. This CDR3 contains 13 residues. Germline V CDR1 and CDR2: SGHTA, FQGNSA. V lost 8 bases and J 3 bases, leaving 13 bases between the germline ends. For the CDR3, the DNA is TGTGCCAGCGGCCAAGACAGTTACTATGGCTACACCTTC. Translating it yields CASGQDSYYGYTF.

This clonotype showed up many times. This sequence joins TRBV5-1 and TRBJ2-7; a possible D gene is TRBD2 (6 bases). Germline CDR1 reads SGHRS; CDR2 reads YFSETQ. The V gene lost 5 bases and the J gene lost 5 bases, with 14 bases spanning the gap. The CDR3 spans 13 residues. The CDR3 nucleotides read TGCGCCAGCAGTTTTAGCGGAAGGCACGAGCAGTACTTC. It translates to CASSFSGRHEQYF.

As for this clonotype: At one of its ends the junction is not consistent with the germline gene, which may arise from a read error. This chain links TRBV7-2 with TRBJ2-5; 7 bases fit TRBD1. The CDR3 sequence is 14 residues long. The germline V gene has CDR1 SGHTA and CDR2 FQGNSA. CDR3 amino acids: CAGSLGTEYVAQYF. The CDR3 DNA is TGTGCCGGCAGCTTAGGGACAGAATACGTGGCCCAGTACTTC. The full variable domain, rest sourced from reference TRBV7-2 and TRBJ2-5, is GAGVSQSPSNKVTEKGKDVELRCDPISGHTALYWYRQSLGQGLEFLIYFQGNSAPDKSGLPSDRFSAERTGGSVSTLTIQRTQQEDSAVYLCAGSLGTEYVAQYFGPGTRLLVL.

The rearrangement joins TRBV28 to TRBJ2-7; TRBD2 agrees at 11 bases. The V gene end was trimmed by 6 bases and the J gene end by 7 bases; junction bases not matched to a gene: 29. Germline loops: CDR1 MDHEN, CDR2 SYDVKM. The CDR3 covers 21 residues. CDR3 in amino acids: CASRPPGQGVNSGRALDEQYF. For the CDR3, the DNA is TGTGCCAGCAGACCTCCTGGACAGGGCGTGAATAGCGGGAGGGCATTGGATGAGCAGTACTTC.

This clonotype has only a few counts. V and J are TRBV29-1 and TRBJ1-3; maybe TRBD1 (5 bases). This CDR3 is 15 amino acids long. CDR1 and CDR2 from the germline V gene are SQVTM and ANQGSEA. Trimming took off 5 bases at V and 1 base at J, with 15 bases between the two ends. CDR3 DNA sequence: TGCAGCGTTTGGGGACGTCAAGGATCTGGAAACACCATATATTTT. It encodes CSVWGRQGSGNTIYF.

This clonotype was detected only a few times. The chain uses TRBV10-1 and TRBJ1-5; D gene uncertain. Trimming stripped 7 bases from V and 2 bases from J, with 18 bases between. Looked up from germline, CDR1 is WNHNN and CDR2 is SYGVQD (reference sequence). The CDR3 covers 16 residues. The CDR3 bases are TGCGCCAGCAAAGGGATAGAGAAGGGAGGCAATCAGCCCCAGCATTTT. Its protein product is CASKGIEKGGNQPQHF.

This clonotype was found a few times. The V call is TRBV2, the J call TRBJ2-1, with D possibly matching TRBD1 (7 bases). V gave up 3 bases and J gave up 4 bases, with 13 bases separating them. This CDR3 comprises 15 residues. The V gene's germline CDR1 is SNHLY and CDR2 FYNNEI. The CDR3: CASSDGAGGYNEQFF. CDR3 nucleotides: TGTGCCAGCAGTGACGGGGCAGGGGGGTACAATGAGCAGTTCTTC. Variable domain in full (rest from reference TRBV2 and TRBJ2-1): EPEVTQTPSHQVTQMGQEVILRCVPISNHLYFYWYRQILGQKVEFLVSFYNNEISEKSEIFDDQFSVERPDGSNFTLKIRSTKLEDSAMYFCASSDGAGGYNEQFFGPGTRLTVL.

In its sample, this clonotype was seen a few times. J is TRBJ1-4 and V is TRBV9, with 9 bases matching TRBD1. V lost 4 bases, J lost 10 bases, and 8 bases stayed unmatched. The germline gives CDR1 SGDLS, CDR2 YYNGEE. The CDR3 covers 14 residues. DNA of the CDR3: TGTGCCAGCAGCCCCGGGACAGGGAGGGGAAAACTGTTTTTT. Protein product: CASSPGTGRGKLFF.